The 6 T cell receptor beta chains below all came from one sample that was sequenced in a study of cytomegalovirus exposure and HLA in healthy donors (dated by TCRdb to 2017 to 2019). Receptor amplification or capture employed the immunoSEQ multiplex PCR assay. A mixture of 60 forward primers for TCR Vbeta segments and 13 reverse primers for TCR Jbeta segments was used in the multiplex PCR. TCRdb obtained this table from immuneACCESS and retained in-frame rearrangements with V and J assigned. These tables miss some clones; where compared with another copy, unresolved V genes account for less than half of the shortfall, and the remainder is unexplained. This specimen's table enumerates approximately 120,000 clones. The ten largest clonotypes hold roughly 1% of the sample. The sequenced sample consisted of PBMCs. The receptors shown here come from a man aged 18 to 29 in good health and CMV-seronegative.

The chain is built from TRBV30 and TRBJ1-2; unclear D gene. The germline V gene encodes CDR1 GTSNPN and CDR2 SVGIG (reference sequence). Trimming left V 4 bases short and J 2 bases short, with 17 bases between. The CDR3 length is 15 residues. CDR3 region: CAWTTWVRANYGYTF. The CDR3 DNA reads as TGTGCCTGGACCACGTGGGTTCGAGCGAACTATGGCTACACCTTC.

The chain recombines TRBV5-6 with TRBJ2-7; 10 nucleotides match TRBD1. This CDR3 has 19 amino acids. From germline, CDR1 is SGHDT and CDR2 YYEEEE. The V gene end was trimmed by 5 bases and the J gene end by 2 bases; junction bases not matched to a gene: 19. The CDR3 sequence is CASRWSYPDGTGEAYEQYF. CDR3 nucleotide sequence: TGTGCCAGCAGATGGAGCTATCCTGACGGGACAGGGGAAGCCTACGAGCAGTACTTC.

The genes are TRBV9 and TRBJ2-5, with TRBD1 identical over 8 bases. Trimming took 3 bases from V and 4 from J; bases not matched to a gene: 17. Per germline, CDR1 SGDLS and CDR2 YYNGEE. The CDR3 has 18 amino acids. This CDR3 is CASSAIPRTGYPPETQYF. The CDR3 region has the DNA TGTGCCAGCAGCGCAATACCCCGGACAGGGTATCCCCCAGAGACCCAGTACTTC.

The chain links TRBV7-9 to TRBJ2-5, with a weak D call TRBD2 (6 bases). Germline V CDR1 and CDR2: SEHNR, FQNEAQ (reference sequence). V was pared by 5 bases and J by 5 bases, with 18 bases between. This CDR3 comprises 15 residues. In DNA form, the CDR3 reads TGTGCCAGCAGCCCGATACAACCGGGGACTGAGACCCAGTACTTC. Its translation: CASSPIQPGTETQYF.

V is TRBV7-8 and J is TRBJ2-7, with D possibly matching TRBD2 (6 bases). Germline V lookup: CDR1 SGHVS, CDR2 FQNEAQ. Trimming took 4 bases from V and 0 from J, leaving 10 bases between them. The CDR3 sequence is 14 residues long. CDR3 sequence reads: CASSSPGGSYEQYF. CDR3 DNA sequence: TGTGCCAGCAGCTCCCCCGGGGGCTCCTACGAGCAGTACTTC. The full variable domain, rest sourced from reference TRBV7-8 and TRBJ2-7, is GAGVSQSPRYKVAKRGQDVALRCDPISGHVSLFWYQQALGQGPEFLTYFQNEAQLDKSGLPSDRFFAERPEGSVSTLKIQRTQQEDSAVYLCASSSPGGSYEQYFGPGTRLTVT.

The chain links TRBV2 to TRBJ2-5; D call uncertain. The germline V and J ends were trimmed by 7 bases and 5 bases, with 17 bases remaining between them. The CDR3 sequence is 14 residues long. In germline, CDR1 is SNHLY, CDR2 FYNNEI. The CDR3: CASIRGPNLETQYF. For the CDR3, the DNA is TGTGCCAGCATTCGTGGGCCAAATTTGGAGACCCAGTACTTC.